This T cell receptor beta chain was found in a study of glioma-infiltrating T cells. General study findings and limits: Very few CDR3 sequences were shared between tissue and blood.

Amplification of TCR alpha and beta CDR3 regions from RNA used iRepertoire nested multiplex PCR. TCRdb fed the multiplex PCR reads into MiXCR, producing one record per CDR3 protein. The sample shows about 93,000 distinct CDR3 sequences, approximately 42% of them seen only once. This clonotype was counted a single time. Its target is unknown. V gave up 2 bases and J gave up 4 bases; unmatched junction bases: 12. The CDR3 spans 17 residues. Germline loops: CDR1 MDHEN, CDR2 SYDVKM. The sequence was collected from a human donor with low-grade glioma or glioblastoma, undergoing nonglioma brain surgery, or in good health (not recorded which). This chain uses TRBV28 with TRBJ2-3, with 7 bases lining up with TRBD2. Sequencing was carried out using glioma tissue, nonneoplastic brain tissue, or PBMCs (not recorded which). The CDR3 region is CASSLGALRELPDTQYF. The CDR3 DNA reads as TGTGCCAGCAGTTTAGGAGCCTTGCGGGAGCTCCCAGATACGCAGTATTTT.